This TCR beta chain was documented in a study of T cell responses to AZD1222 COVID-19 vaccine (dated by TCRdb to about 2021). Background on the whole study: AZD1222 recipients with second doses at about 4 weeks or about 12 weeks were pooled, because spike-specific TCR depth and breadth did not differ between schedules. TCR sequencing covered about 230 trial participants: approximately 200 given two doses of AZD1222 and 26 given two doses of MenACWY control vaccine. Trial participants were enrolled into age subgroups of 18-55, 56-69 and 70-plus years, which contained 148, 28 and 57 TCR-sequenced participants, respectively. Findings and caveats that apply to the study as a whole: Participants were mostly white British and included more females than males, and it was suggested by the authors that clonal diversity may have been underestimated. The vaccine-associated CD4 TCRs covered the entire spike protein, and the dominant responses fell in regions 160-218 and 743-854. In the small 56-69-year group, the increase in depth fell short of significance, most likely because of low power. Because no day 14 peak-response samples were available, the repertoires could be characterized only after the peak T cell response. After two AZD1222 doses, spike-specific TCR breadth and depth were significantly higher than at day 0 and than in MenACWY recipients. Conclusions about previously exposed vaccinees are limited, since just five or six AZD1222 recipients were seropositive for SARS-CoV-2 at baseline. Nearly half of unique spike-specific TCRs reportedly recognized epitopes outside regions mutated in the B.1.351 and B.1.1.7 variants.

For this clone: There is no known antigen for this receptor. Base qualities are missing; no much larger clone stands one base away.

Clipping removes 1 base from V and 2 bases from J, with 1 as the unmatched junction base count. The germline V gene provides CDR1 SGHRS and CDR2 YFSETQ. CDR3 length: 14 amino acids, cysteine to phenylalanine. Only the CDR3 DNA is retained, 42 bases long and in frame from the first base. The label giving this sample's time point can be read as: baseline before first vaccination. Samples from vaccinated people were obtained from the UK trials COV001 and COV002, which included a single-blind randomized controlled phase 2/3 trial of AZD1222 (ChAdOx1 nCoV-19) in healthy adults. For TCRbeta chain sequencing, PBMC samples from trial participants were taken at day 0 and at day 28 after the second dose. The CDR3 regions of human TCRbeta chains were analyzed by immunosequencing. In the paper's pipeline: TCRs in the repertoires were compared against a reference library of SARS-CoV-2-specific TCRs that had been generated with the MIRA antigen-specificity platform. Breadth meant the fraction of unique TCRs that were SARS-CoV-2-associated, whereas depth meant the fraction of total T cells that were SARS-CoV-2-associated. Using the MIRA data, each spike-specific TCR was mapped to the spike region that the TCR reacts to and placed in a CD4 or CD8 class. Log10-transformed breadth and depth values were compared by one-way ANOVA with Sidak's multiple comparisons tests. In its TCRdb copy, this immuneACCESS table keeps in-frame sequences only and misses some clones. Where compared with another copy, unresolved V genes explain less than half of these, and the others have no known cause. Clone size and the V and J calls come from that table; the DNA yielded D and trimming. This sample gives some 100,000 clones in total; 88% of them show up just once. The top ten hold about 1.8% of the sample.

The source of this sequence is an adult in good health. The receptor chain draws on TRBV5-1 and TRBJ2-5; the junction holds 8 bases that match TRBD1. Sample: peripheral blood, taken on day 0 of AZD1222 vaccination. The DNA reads TGCGCCAGCAGCTTGACAGGGGGGCAAGAGACCCAGTACTTC. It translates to CASSLTGGQETQYF.